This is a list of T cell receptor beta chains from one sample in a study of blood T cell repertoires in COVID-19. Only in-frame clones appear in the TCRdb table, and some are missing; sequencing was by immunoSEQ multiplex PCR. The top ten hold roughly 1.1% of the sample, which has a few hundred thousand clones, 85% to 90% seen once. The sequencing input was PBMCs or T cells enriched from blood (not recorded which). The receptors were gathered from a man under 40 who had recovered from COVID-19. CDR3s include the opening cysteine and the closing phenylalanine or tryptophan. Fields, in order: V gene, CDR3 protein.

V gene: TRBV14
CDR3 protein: CASSQITRAYNEQFF

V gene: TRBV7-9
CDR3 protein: CASSLGQGYPEAFF

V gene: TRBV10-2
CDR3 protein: CASSEYRFNEQFF

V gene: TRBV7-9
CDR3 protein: CASRTSGNTGELFF

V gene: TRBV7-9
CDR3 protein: CASSTKSASGRGAYNEQFF

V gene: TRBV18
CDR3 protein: CASSPRDRDHEQYF

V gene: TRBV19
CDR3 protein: CASSIMQGTEQYF

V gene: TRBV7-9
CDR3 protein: CASSLTDQPQHF

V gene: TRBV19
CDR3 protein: CASSRIGLAPGVEQFF

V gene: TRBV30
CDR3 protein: CAWSQAGRGSYNEQFF

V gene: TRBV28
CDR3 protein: CASSSGQGTNTGELFF

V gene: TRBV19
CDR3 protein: CASSRLAGDNEQFF

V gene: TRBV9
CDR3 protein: CASSVEGTPMAQYF

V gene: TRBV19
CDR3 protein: CASGDRAAWDEQFF

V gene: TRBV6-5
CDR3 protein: CASRPSSGYSYEQYF

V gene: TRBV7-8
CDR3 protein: CASSVTQGSTEAFF

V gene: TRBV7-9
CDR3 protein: CASSGRAGGANEQFF

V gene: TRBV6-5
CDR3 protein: CASSPGLAFSETQYF

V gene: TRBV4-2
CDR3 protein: CASSQDLRGSGNTIYF

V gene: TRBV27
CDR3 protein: CASRPDRGSYNEQFF

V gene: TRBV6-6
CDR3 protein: CASSYMDTWNTEAFF

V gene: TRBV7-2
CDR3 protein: CASSPTFAGAGETQYF

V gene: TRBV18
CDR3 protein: CASSPLGHNTGELFF

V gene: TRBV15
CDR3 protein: CATGGKDRATNEKLFF

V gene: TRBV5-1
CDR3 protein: CASSPQLREGRETQYF

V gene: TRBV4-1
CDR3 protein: CASSNVVGGSTEAFF

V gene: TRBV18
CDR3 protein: CASSQLLDTEAFF

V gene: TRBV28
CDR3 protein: CASSSGQGSTDTQYF

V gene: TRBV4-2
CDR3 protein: CASSQTSGSYNEQFF

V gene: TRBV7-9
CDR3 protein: CASSPPDRGAFF

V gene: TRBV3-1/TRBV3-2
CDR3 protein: CASSQSSGSLETQYF

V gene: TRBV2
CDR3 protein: CASSKRLAGEGETQYF

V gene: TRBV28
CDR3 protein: CASSLSGNTGELFF

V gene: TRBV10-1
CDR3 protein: CASSPTTGGNEAFF

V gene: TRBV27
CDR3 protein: CASSLGATLFDGANVLTF

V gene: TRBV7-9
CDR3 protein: CASSQRQGINYGYTF

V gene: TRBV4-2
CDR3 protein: CASSQDRAGRGRGEQFF

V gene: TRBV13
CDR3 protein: CASSLVGLARQHHTDTQYF

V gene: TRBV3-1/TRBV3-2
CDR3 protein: CASRSTTSGHSSYEQYF

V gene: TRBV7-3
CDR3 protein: CASSLSSARSSYNEQFF

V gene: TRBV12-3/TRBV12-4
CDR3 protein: CASSWTDNEQFF

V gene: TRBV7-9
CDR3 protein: CASATERELITGELFF

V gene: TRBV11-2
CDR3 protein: CASSLVAGPGELFF

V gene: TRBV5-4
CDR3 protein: CASRDRGSGGNQPQHF

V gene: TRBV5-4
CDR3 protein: CASSLGGQGAAGELFF